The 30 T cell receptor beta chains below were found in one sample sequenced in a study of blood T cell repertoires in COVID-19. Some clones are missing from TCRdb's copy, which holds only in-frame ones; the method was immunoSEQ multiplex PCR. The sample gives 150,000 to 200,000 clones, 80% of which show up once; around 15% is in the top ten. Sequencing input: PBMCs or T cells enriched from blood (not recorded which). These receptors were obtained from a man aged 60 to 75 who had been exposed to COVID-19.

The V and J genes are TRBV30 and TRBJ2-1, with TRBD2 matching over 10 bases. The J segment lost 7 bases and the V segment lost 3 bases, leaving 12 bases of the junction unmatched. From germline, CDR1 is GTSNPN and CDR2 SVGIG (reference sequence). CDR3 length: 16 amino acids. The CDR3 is CAWSGGSLAGRNEQFF. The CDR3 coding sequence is TGTGCCTGGAGCGGCGGTTCACTAGCGGGGAGAAATGAGCAGTTCTTC. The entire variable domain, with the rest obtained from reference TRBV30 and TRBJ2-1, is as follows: SQTIHQWPATLVQPVGSPLSLECTVEGTSNPNLYWYRQAAGRGLQLLFYSVGIGQISSEVPQNLSASRPQDRQFILSSKKLLLSDSGFYLCAWSGGSLAGRNEQFFGPGTRLTVL.

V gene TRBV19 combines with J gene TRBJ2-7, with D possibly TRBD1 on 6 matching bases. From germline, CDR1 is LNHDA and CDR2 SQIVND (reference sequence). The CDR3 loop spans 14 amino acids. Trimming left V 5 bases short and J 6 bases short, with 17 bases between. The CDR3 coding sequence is TGTGCCAGTAGTTTGCCGGGACATGGCTTCGAGCAGTACTTC. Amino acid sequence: CASSLPGHGFEQYF.

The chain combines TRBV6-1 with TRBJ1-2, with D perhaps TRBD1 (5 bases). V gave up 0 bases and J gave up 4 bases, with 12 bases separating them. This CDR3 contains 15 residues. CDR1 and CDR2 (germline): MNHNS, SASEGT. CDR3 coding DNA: TGTGCCAGCAGTGAAGCGGGGGGGGTTGGCTATGGCTACACCTTC. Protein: CASSEAGGVGYGYTF.

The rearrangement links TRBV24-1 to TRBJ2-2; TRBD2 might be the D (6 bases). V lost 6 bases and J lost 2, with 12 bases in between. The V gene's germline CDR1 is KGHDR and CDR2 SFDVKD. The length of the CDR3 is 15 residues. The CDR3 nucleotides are TGTGCCACCAGTTGGCCGGGAGCTAACACCGGGGAGCTGTTTTTT. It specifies CATSWPGANTGELFF.

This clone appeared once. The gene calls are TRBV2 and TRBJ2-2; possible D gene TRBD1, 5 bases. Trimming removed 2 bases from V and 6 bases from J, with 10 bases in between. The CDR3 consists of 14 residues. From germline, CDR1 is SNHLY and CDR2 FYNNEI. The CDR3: CASSEYVGPGELFF. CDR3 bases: TGTGCCAGCAGTGAATACGTGGGGCCCGGGGAGCTGTTTTTT.

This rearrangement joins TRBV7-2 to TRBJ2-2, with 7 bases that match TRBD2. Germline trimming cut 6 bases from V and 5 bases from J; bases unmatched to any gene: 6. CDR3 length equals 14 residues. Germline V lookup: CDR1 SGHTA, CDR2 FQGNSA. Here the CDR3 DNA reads TGTGCCAGCAGAGCGGGATTGTATACCGGGGAGCTGTTTTTT. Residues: CASRAGLYTGELFF.

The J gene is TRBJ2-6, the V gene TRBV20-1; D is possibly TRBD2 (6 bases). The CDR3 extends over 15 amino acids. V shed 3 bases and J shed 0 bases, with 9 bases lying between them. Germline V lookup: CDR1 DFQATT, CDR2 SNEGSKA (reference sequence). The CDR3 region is CSASSGGSGANVLTF. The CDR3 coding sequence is TGCAGTGCTAGTAGCGGCGGCTCTGGGGCCAACGTCCTGACTTTC.

The CDR3 spells CAWSGGLAGSEQYF. In DNA form, the CDR3 reads TGTGCCTGGAGTGGGGGACTAGCGGGTTCCGAGCAGTACTTC. This chain links TRBV30 with TRBJ2-7; 12 positions match TRBD2. Germline V gene lookup returns CDR1 GTSNPN and CDR2 SVGIG (reference sequence). Trimming removed 1 base from V and 6 bases from J; junction bases left unmatched: 4. The CDR3 has 14 amino acids.

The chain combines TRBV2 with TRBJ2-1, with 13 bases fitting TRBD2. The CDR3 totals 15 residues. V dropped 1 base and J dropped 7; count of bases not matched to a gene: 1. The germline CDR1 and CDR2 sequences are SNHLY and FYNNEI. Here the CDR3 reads CASSEVLAGGNEQFF. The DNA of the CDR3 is TGTGCCAGCAGTGAAGTACTAGCGGGAGGGAATGAGCAGTTCTTC.

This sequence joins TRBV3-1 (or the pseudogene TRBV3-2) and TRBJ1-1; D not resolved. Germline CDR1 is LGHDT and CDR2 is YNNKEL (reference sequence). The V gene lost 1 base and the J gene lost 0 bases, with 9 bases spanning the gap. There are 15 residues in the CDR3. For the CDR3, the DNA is TGTGCCAGCAGCCAAGCTAGGTCCATGAACACTGAAGCTTTCTTT. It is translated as CASSQARSMNTEAFF.

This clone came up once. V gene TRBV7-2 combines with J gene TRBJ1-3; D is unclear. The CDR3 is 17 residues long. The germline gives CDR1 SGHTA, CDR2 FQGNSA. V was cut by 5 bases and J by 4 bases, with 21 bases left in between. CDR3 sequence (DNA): TGTGCCAGCAGCCGCCGATCGGGGTCTGATCCGGGAAACACCATATATTTT. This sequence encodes CASSRRSGSDPGNTIYF.

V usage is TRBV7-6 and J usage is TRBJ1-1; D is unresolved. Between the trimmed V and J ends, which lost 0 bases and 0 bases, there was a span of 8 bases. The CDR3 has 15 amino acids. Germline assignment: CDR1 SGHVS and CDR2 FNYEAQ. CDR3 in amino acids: CASSLAGLMNTEAFF. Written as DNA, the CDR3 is TGTGCCAGCAGCTTAGCTGGACTGATGAACACTGAAGCTTTCTTT.

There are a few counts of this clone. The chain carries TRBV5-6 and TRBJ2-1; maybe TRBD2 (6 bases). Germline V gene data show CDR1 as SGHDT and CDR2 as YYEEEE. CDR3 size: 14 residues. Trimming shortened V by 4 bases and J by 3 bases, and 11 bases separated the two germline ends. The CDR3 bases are TGTGCCAGCAGCAACTGGGACTTCTACAATGAGCAGTTCTTC. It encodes CASSNWDFYNEQFF.

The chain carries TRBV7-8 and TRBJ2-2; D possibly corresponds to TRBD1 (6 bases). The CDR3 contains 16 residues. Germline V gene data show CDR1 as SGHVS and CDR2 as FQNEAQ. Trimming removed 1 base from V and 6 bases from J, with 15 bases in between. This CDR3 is CASSLGRQVIAGELFF. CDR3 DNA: TGTGCCAGCAGCTTAGGGAGACAGGTTATTGCCGGGGAGCTGTTTTTT.

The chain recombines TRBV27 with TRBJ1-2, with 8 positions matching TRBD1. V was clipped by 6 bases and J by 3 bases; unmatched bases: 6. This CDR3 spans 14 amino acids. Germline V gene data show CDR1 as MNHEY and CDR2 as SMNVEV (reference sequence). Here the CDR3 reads CASRGQGADYGYTF. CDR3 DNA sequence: TGTGCCAGCAGAGGCCAGGGGGCCGACTATGGCTACACCTTC.

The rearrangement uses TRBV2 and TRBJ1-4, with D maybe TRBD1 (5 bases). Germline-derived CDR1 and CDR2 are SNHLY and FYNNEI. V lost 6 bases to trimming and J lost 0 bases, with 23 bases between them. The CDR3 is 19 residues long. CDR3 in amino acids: CASSAENLRGHSTNEKLFF. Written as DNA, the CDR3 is TGTGCCAGCAGCGCTGAGAACCTTCGCGGACACTCAACTAATGAAAAACTGTTTTTT.

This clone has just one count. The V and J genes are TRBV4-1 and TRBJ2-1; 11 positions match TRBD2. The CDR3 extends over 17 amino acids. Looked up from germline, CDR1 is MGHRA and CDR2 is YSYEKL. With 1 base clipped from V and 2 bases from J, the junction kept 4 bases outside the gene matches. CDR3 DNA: TGCGCCAGCAGCCAAGCACCTAGCGGGAGGACCTACAATGAGCAGTTCTTC. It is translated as CASSQAPSGRTYNEQFF.

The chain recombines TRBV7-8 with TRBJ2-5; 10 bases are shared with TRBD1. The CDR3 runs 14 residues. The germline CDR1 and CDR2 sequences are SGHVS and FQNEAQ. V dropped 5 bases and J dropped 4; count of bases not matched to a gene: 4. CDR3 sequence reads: CASSKDRGSETQYF. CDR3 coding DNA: TGTGCCAGCAGCAAGGACAGGGGGTCAGAGACCCAGTACTTC.

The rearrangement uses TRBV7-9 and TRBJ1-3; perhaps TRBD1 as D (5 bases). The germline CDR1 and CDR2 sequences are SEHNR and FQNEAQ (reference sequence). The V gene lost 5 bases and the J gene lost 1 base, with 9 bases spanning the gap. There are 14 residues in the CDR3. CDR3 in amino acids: CASSPGNSGNTIYF. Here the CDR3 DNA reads TGTGCCAGCAGCCCAGGGAATTCTGGAAACACCATATATTTT. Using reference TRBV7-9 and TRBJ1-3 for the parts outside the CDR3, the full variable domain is DTGVSQNPRHKITKRGQNVTFRCDPISEHNRLYWYRQTLGQGPEFLTYFQNEAQLEKSRLLSDRFSAERPKGSFSTLEIQRTEQGDSAMYLCASSPGNSGNTIYFGEGSWLTVV.

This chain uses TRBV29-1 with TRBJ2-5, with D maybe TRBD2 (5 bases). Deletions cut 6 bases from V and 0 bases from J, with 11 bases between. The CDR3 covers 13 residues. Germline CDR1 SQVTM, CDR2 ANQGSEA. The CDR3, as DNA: TGCAGCGTCGCGACTACTTACCAAGAGACCCAGTACTTC. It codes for CSVATTYQETQYF.

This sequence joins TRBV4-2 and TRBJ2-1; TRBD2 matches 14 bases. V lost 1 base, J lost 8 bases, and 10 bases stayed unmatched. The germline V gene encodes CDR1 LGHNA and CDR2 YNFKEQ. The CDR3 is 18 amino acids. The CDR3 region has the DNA TGTGCCAGCAGCCAAGTCATGGGGACTAGCGGGAGTAGGGATGAGCAGTTCTTC. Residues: CASSQVMGTSGSRDEQFF.

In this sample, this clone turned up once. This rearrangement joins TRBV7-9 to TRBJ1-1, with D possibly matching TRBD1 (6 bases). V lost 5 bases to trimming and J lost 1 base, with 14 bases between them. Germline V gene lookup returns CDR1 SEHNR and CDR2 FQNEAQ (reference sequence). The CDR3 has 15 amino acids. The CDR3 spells CASSRPQGQNTEAFF. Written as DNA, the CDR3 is TGTGCCAGCAGCCGACCTCAGGGACAGAACACTGAAGCTTTCTTT.

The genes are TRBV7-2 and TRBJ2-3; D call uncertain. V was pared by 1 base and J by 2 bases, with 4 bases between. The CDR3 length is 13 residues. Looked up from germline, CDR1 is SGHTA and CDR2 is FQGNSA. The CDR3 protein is CASSLDYTDTQYF. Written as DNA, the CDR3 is TGTGCCAGCAGCTTAGACTACACAGATACGCAGTATTTT.

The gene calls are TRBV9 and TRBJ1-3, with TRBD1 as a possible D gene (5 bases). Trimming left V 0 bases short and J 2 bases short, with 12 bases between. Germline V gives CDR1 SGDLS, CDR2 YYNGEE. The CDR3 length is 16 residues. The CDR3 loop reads CASSVAPRGAGNTIYF. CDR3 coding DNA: TGTGCCAGCAGCGTAGCTCCCCGGGGGGCTGGAAACACCATATATTTT.

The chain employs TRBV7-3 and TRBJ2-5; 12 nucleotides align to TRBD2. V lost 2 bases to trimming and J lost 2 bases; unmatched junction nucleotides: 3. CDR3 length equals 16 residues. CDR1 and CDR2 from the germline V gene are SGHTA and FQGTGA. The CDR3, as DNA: TGTGCCAGCAGCTTATTGGGACTAGCGGGTCAAGAGACCCAGTACTTC. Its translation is CASSLLGLAGQETQYF.

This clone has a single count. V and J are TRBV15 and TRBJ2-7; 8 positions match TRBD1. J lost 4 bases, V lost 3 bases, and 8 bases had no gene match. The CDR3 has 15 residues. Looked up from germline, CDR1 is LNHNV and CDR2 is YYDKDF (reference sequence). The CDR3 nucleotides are TGTGCCACCAGCAGTCATGCCGGACAGGGATACGAGCAGTACTTC. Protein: CATSSHAGQGYEQYF.

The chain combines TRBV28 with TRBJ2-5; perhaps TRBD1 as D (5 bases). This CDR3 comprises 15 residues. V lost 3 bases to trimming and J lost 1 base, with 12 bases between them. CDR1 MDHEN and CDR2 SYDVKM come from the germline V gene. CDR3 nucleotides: TGTGCCAGCAGTTTCACCGACAGATTCCAAGAGACCCAGTACTTC. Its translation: CASSFTDRFQETQYF. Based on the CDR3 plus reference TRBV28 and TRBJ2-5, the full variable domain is DVKVTQSSRYLVKRTGEKVFLECVQDMDHENMFWYRQDPGLGLRLIYFSYDVKMKEKGDIPEGYSVSREKKERFSLILESASTNQTSMYLCASSFTDRFQETQYFGPGTRLLVL.

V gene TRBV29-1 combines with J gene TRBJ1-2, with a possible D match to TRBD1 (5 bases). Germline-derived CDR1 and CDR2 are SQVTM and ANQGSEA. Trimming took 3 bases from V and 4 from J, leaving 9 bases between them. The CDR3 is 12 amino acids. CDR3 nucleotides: TGCAGCGTTGACAAAGGGGTCTATGGCTACACCTTC. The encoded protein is CSVDKGVYGYTF.

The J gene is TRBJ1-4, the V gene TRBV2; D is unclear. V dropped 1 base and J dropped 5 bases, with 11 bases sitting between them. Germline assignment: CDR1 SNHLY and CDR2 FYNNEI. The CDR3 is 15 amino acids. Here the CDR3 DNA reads TGTGCCAGCAGTGAAGACCGTACTACAAATGAAAAACTGTTTTTT. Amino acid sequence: CASSEDRTTNEKLFF.

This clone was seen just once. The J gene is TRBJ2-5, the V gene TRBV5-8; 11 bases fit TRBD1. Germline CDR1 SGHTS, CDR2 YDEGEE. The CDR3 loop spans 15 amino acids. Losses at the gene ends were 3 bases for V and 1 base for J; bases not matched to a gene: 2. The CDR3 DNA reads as TGTGCCAGCAGCTACGGGACAGGGGGCCAAGAGACCCAGTACTTC. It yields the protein CASSYGTGGQETQYF.